The 10 T cell receptor beta chains given below trace back to one sample, sequenced in a study of blood T cells in healthy people across ages. The authors ran a second PCR of 7 to 11 cycles using a sample-barcoded 5' primer and a J-beta primer mix. TCRdb itself ran the 5' RACE reads through MiXCR, one entry per CDR3 protein. Counted here are under 2,000,000 distinct CDR3 sequences, just under 50% occurring once; the ten biggest clones make up over 2%. Sequenced input: blood. These receptors were obtained from a woman between 40 and 50 years old in good health.

CDR3 coding DNA: TGTGCCAGCAGCTCCGGGACAGGGGCTACCTCCGCTGGCGGTGAGCAGTTCTTC. It codes for CASSSGTGATSAGGEQFF. The genes are TRBV12-3 or TRBV12-4 and TRBJ2-1; TRBD1 matches at 10 bases. The CDR3 runs to 18 residues. V trimming: 6 bases; J trimming: 9 bases; junction bases outside the gene matches: 20.

The chain has TRBV7-2 and TRBJ2-7; 7 bases are shared with TRBD2. The V gene end was trimmed by 1 base and the J gene end by 7 bases; junction bases not matched to a gene: 16. Germline V gene data show CDR1 as SGHTA and CDR2 as FQGNSA. The CDR3 length is 17 residues. For the CDR3, the DNA is TGTGCCAGCAGCTTAGAAGGACTGGGACTACCATACAATGAGCAGTACTTC. Encoded protein: CASSLEGLGLPYNEQYF.

The rearrangement links TRBV20-1 to TRBJ2-7; tentatively, D is TRBD1 (6 bases). V was clipped by 5 bases and J by 1 base, with 15 bases between them. CDR3 length equals 14 residues. Germline CDR1 is DFQATT and CDR2 is SNEGSKA (reference sequence). As DNA, the CDR3 is TGCAGTGCTCCGGGACAAGGGCTTTCCTACGAGCAGTACTTC. Translating it yields CSAPGQGLSYEQYF.

This clonotype appeared a few times. The CDR3 DNA reads TGTGCCAGCAGTTTCATTACCGTGGAGACCCAGTACTTC. Residues: CASSFITVETQYF. The chain links TRBV12-3 or TRBV12-4 to TRBJ2-5; D is undetermined. The CDR3 runs to 13 residues. Trimming took 3 bases from V and 5 from J, leaving 10 bases between them.

V gene TRBV25-1 combines with J gene TRBJ1-1; 8 bases agree with TRBD1. Germline V lookup: CDR1 MGHDK, CDR2 SYGVNS. Trimming took 2 bases from V and 7 from J; bases not matched to a gene: 9. This CDR3 spans 15 amino acids. CDR3 in amino acids: CASSEGATGDVEAFF. CDR3 DNA sequence: TGTGCCAGCAGTGAAGGAGCGACAGGGGACGTTGAAGCTTTCTTT.

Of note for this clonotype: The germline gene is not matched at one end of the junction; a read error may be the cause. The chain couples TRBV12-3 or TRBV12-4 to TRBJ1-4; 7 nucleotides align to TRBD1. This CDR3 contains 14 residues. The CDR3 sequence: CATLARDSNEKPFF. For the CDR3, the DNA is TGTGCCACTCTCGCCCGGGACAGCAATGAAAAACCGTTTTTT.

The V call is TRBV6-2 or TRBV6-3, the J call TRBJ1-1; weak D call: TRBD1 (5 bases). There are 15 residues in the CDR3. The V gene lost 7 bases and the J gene lost 2 bases, with 17 bases spanning the gap. CDR1 is MNHEY and CDR2 is SVGEGT in the germline V gene. CDR3 coding DNA: TGTGCCAGCACCAAAAGGGAGGGGATCAACACTGAAGCTTTCTTT. The encoded protein is CASTKREGINTEAFF.

V usage is TRBV20-1 and J usage is TRBJ2-5; the D is unclear. The CDR3 is made up of 15 amino acids. Germline CDR1 and CDR2: DFQATT and SNEGSKA (reference sequence). With 5 bases removed from V and 2 bases from J, the gap between germline ends came to 18 bases. CDR3 DNA sequence: TGCAGTGCTTCCACCCCCACCATCTGGCAAGAGACCCAGTACTTC. This sequence encodes CSASTPTIWQETQYF.

This clonotype was detected ten times or more. The rearrangement uses TRBV7-2 and TRBJ2-1; 8 positions agree with TRBD2. Losses at the gene ends were 5 bases for V and 6 bases for J; bases not matched to a gene: 9. The CDR3 runs to 15 residues. Germline V CDR1 and CDR2: SGHTA, FQGNSA. The CDR3 spells CASSPGTRWPNEQFF. The DNA for the CDR3 is TGTGCCAGCAGCCCCGGGACTAGATGGCCCAATGAGCAGTTCTTC.

This clonotype was counted between two and nine times. This sequence joins TRBV7-2 and TRBJ2-1, with 12 bases that match TRBD1. Germline lookup yields CDR1 SGHTA and CDR2 FQGNSA. This CDR3 is built from 17 residues. J gave up 6 bases and V 5 bases, and 11 bases lay outside the gene matches. The CDR3 region is CASSHKRWDRGLNEQFF. CDR3 sequence (DNA): TGTGCCAGCAGCCACAAGCGGTGGGACAGGGGGCTCAATGAGCAGTTCTTC.